The 32 T cell receptor beta chains below all came from one sample that was sequenced in a study of T cell repertoires and HLA-DP antigens. The antigens for these receptors are not known. Sequencing used immunoSEQ multiplex PCR; TCRdb keeps in-frame clones, though not all of them. The table lists approximately 110,000 clones, over 90% of them singletons, with 0.25% to 0.3% in the top ten. Sequencing was performed on CD4+ T cells from PBMCs. The receptors shown here come from a woman in her late teens or twenties in good health and CMV-seronegative.

This sequence joins TRBV5-4 and TRBJ2-2; D uncertain. This CDR3 has 13 amino acids. Germline CDR1 and CDR2: SGHNT and YYREEE (reference sequence). V was clipped by 6 bases and J by 0 bases, with 6 bases between them. The CDR3 sequence: CASTSPNTGELFF. As DNA, the CDR3 is TGTGCCAGCACCTCCCCGAACACCGGGGAGCTGTTTTTT.

V usage is TRBV7-2 and J usage is TRBJ2-7, with D possibly matching TRBD1 (6 bases). The CDR3 consists of 14 residues. The germline V and J ends were trimmed by 5 bases and 4 bases, with 15 bases remaining between them. Germline CDR1 reads SGHTA; CDR2 reads FQGNSA. The DNA of the CDR3 is TGTGCCAGCAGCCTGGGGGCCAGCTTATACGAGCAGTACTTC. Translation: CASSLGASLYEQYF.

The chain couples TRBV5-3 to TRBJ1-5; 11 positions match TRBD1. TRBV5-3 is treated as an ORF (open reading frame) with a function not yet certain. The CDR3 loop spans 18 amino acids. Germline trimming cut 0 bases from V and 3 bases from J; bases unmatched to any gene: 8. CDR3 nucleotides: TGTGCCAGAAGCTTGGATAGGCCGGGACAGGGGGTCAATCAGCCCCAGCATTTT. It translates to CARSLDRPGQGVNQPQHF.

The CDR3 loop reads CASSVVPTDRSNEKLFF. The CDR3 nucleotides are TGTGCCAGCAGCGTAGTCCCAACCGACAGATCTAATGAAAAACTGTTTTTT. The genes are TRBV9 and TRBJ1-4, with D perhaps matching TRBD1 (5 bases). The V end lost 0 bases, the J end lost 3 bases, and 15 bases lay between the germline ends. The CDR3 has 17 amino acids. Germline CDR1 SGDLS, CDR2 YYNGEE.

The chain uses TRBV30 and TRBJ2-7; D possibly corresponds to TRBD1 (6 bases). This CDR3 region has 18 residues. Germline loops: CDR1 GTSNPN, CDR2 SVGIG (reference sequence). CDR3 region: CAWSVQEAGASRSCEQYV. CDR3 nucleotides: TGTGCCTGGAGTGTACAAGAGGCAGGGGCCAGCCGTTCCTGCGAGCAGTACGTC.

This chain joins TRBV25-1 and TRBJ1-2; D may be TRBD1 (5 bases). CDR3 length: 13 residues. V lost 7 bases and J lost 6, with 15 bases in between. CDR1 is MGHDK, CDR2 SYGVNS, per germline. CDR3: CASTSGLGDGYTF. The CDR3 bases are TGTGCCAGCACTTCGGGGCTGGGCGATGGCTACACCTTC.

The chain links TRBV19 to TRBJ2-2, with 8 bases aligning to TRBD2. Germline V gene lookup returns CDR1 LNHDA and CDR2 SQIVND (reference sequence). The trim removed 3 bases at V and 6 bases at J, leaving 12 bases unmatched. The CDR3 is 17 residues long. CDR3 residues: CASSIGRGGRLAGELFF. The CDR3 bases are TGTGCCAGTAGTATTGGTCGGGGGGGCCGTCTTGCCGGGGAGCTGTTTTTT.

Comment on this clone: Other DNA sequences within the sample encode an identical CDR3. The V call is TRBV29-1, the J call TRBJ1-2, with 8 positions matching TRBD1. V shed 4 bases and J 1 base; nucleotides not matched to a gene: 2. Germline CDR1 SQVTM, CDR2 ANQGSEA. The CDR3 contains 13 residues. DNA of the CDR3: TGCAGCGTTGGGACAGGGAGTAACTATGGCTACACCTTC. This codes for CSVGTGSNYGYTF.

The chain couples TRBV11-2 to TRBJ1-1; 7 bases fit TRBD1. In germline, CDR1 is SGHAT, CDR2 FQNNGV. The CDR3 covers 17 residues. J gave up 5 bases and V 4 bases, and 16 bases lay outside the gene matches. The CDR3 coding sequence is TGTGCCAGCAGCTCTCTTTCAACCGGGACAGCAACTACTGAAGCTTTCTTT. This translates into CASSSLSTGTATTEAFF.

The chain uses TRBV15 and TRBJ1-1; D possibly corresponds to TRBD1 (5 bases). V gave up 6 bases and J gave up 8 bases, with 22 bases separating them. The CDR3 sequence is 15 residues long. Germline V gives CDR1 LNHNV, CDR2 YYDKDF (reference sequence). The CDR3 region has the DNA TGTGCCACCAGTCCCAGGGAGGGGCGCGTCACCGAAGCTTTCTTT. It codes for CATSPREGRVTEAFF.

This chain uses TRBV4-3 with TRBJ2-2; D is uncertain. From germline, CDR1 is LGHNA and CDR2 YSLEER. V lost 4 bases and J lost 6, with 9 bases in between. This CDR3 has 13 amino acids. The CDR3 spells CASSLRFAGELFF. In nucleotides, the CDR3 is TGCGCCAGCAGCCTTCGGTTTGCCGGGGAGCTGTTTTTT.

The chain uses TRBV4-1 and TRBJ1-3; D is possibly TRBD1 (5 bases). This CDR3 is 16 amino acids long. The V end was cut by 1 base, the J end by 2 bases, with 12 bases between. CDR1 and CDR2 (germline): MGHRA, YSYEKL. CDR3: CASSQVSPGAGNTIYF. CDR3 in DNA: TGCGCCAGCAGCCAAGTCTCGCCGGGGGCTGGAAACACCATATATTTT.

The chain joins TRBV5-4 to TRBJ2-7; 11 nucleotides align to TRBD1. CDR1 is SGHNT and CDR2 is YYREEE in the germline V gene (reference sequence). V dropped 4 bases and J dropped 4; count of bases not matched to a gene: 7. This CDR3 is built from 15 residues. The CDR3 region is CASSPGTGGQYEQYV. The CDR3 nucleotides are TGTGCCAGCAGCCCTGGGACAGGGGGACAGTACGAGCAGTACGTC.

This clone came up once. The V call is TRBV28, the J call TRBJ2-7; 13 nucleotides agree with TRBD2. The CDR3 covers 17 residues. CDR1 and CDR2 from the germline V gene are MDHEN and SYDVKM. The J segment lost 2 bases and the V segment lost 5 bases, leaving 9 bases of the junction unmatched. The chain's CDR3 is CASSVTSGGPPPYEQYV. CDR3 bases: TGTGCCAGCAGTGTGACTAGCGGGGGGCCGCCTCCCTACGAGCAGTACGTC.

The chain carries TRBV6-5 and TRBJ2-3, with a possible D match to TRBD1 (6 bases). Germline V gene lookup returns CDR1 MNHEY and CDR2 SVGAGI. Deletions cut 0 bases from V and 1 base from J, with 11 bases between. The CDR3 runs to 16 residues. The CDR3 loop is CASSYSLTGRTDTQYF. CDR3 bases: TGTGCCAGCAGTTACTCGCTGACAGGTCGCACAGATACGCAGTATTTT.

The V gene is TRBV11-2, the J gene TRBJ1-1; D is uncertain. CDR3 length: 17 amino acids. Germline assignment: CDR1 SGHAT and CDR2 FQNNGV. Trimming took 2 bases from V and 1 from J, leaving 17 bases between them. This CDR3 is CASSLSPERRKNTEAFF. In DNA, the CDR3 is TGTGCCAGCAGCTTAAGTCCGGAGAGACGGAAGAACACTGAAGCTTTCTTT.

This chain joins TRBV5-6 and TRBJ2-5, with D possibly matching TRBD2 (5 bases). In germline, CDR1 is SGHDT, CDR2 YYEEEE. Trimming took 0 bases from V and 5 from J, leaving 11 bases between them. This CDR3 has 14 residues. The CDR3 bases are TGTGCCAGCAGCTTGGGGGAGCTGGGGGAGACCCAGTACTTC. This gives the protein CASSLGELGETQYF.

DNA of the CDR3: TGCGCCAGCAGCCTGCGACAGGGAGACTACGAGCAGTACGTC. This codes for CASSLRQGDYEQYV. The rearrangement uses TRBV4-1 and TRBJ2-7, with TRBD1 matching over 7 bases. The CDR3 sequence is 14 residues long. V shed 4 bases and J 3 bases; nucleotides not matched to a gene: 6. The germline CDR1 and CDR2 sequences are MGHRA and YSYEKL.

The rearrangement uses TRBV28 and TRBJ1-2, with D possibly being TRBD1 (6 bases). V lost 6 bases and J 0 bases, leaving 17 bases between the germline ends. In germline, CDR1 is MDHEN, CDR2 SYDVKM. The CDR3 spans 16 residues. This chain's CDR3 is CASRSWTAPSNYGYTF. The CDR3 bases are TGTGCCAGCAGATCCTGGACAGCCCCGTCTAACTATGGCTACACCTTC.

The chain is built from TRBV7-2 and TRBJ2-7, with unresolved D. Trimming pared 2 bases from V and 4 bases from J, leaving 9 bases between. The CDR3 loop spans 13 amino acids. Germline assignment: CDR1 SGHTA and CDR2 FQGNSA. The CDR3 loop reads CASSLPVIYEQYF. In DNA form, the CDR3 reads TGTGCCAGCAGCTTACCAGTTATATACGAGCAGTACTTC.

The chain combines TRBV6-6 with TRBJ1-1; no firm D call. Germline V gene lookup returns CDR1 MNHNY and CDR2 SVGAGI (reference sequence). The CDR3 length is 13 residues. With 2 bases removed from V and 1 base from J, the gap between germline ends came to 5 bases. The CDR3 sequence: CASSYDRNTEAFF. The CDR3 coding sequence is TGTGCCAGCAGTTACGACCGGAACACTGAAGCTTTCTTT.

CDR3 amino acids: CASSLWTPAGVNNEQFF. CDR3 in DNA: TGTGCCAGCAGTTTATGGACCCCAGCGGGAGTCAACAATGAGCAGTTCTTC. This chain joins TRBV27 and TRBJ2-1, with 8 bases fitting TRBD2. With V trimmed by 1 base and J by 5 bases, 10 bases remained unmatched. The germline gives CDR1 MNHEY, CDR2 SMNVEV (reference sequence). The CDR3 is made up of 17 amino acids.

The chain recombines TRBV19 with TRBJ1-1; 7 bases match TRBD1. Unmatched junction bases numbered 19, after V lost 7 bases and J lost 8 bases. The CDR3 covers 16 residues. Germline lookup yields CDR1 LNHDA and CDR2 SQIVND (reference sequence). The CDR3 protein is CASITLRGAGQEEAFF. CDR3 DNA sequence: TGTGCCAGTATAACCCTGAGGGGGGCCGGACAGGAAGAAGCTTTCTTT. Full variable domain (rest looked up from reference TRBV19 and TRBJ1-1): DGGITQSPKYLFRKEGQNVTLSCEQNLNHDAMYWYRQDPGQGLRLIYYSQIVNDFQKGDIAEGYSVSREKKESFPLTVTSAQKNPTAFYLCASITLRGAGQEEAFFGQGTRLTVV.

V usage is TRBV6-5 and J usage is TRBJ1-2; 7 positions match TRBD1. Per germline, CDR1 MNHEY and CDR2 SVGAGI. The CDR3 runs to 13 residues. J was trimmed by 5 bases and V by 6 bases; bases with no gene match: 6. The CDR3 sequence is CASRTGLLYGYTF. CDR3 nucleotide sequence: TGTGCCAGCAGGACAGGGTTGTTGTATGGCTACACCTTC.

J is TRBJ2-1 and V is TRBV5-6; D unresolved. From germline, CDR1 is SGHDT and CDR2 YYEEEE. V was pared by 2 bases and J by 2 bases, with 5 bases between. The CDR3 has 13 residues. The CDR3 DNA is TGTGCCAGCAGCTTTTGGACCTACAATGAGCAGTTCTTC. The encoded protein is CASSFWTYNEQFF.

The gene calls are TRBV30 and TRBJ2-3; D not certain. The germline CDR1 and CDR2 sequences are GTSNPN and SVGIG (reference sequence). The CDR3 has 11 amino acids. V lost 3 bases and J 6 bases, leaving 7 bases between the germline ends. This chain's CDR3 is CAWSARDTQYF. DNA of the CDR3: TGTGCCTGGAGCGCGAGGGATACGCAGTATTTT.

This clone showed up just a few times. The V gene is TRBV7-6, the J gene TRBJ2-7; 9 bases agree with TRBD2. Germline lookup yields CDR1 SGHVS and CDR2 FNYEAQ. Trimming at V came to 7 bases and at J to 7 bases, leaving 8 bases not matched to a gene. This CDR3 is 13 amino acids long. The CDR3 DNA reads as TGTGCCAGCACGGTAGCGGGAGCGGGAGAGCAGTACTTC. Translation gives CASTVAGAGEQYF.

In this sample, this clone turned up a few times. The chain couples TRBV6-5 to TRBJ1-2; D is possibly TRBD1 (5 bases). V was pared by 11 bases and J by 5 bases, with 15 bases between. This CDR3 is 12 amino acids long. CDR1 is MNHEY, CDR2 SVGAGI, per germline. CDR3 amino acids: CAARGGWYGYTF. CDR3 DNA: TGTGCCGCACGGGGGGGGTGGTATGGCTACACCTTC.

This chain connects TRBV7-3 to TRBJ2-5; 7 bases fit TRBD2. The CDR3 runs 15 residues. After removal of 0 bases from V and 5 bases from J, the junction contained 6 bases not matched to a gene. CDR1 is SGHTA, CDR2 FQGTGA, per germline. The CDR3 DNA reads TGTGCCAGCAGCTTAACCCAAGCGGGAAGGGAGACCCAGTACTTC. This codes for CASSLTQAGRETQYF.

The rearrangement joins TRBV28 to TRBJ1-1; D is uncertain. Germline CDR1 MDHEN, CDR2 SYDVKM. Trimming stripped 7 bases from V and 1 base from J, with 7 bases between. The CDR3 sequence is 12 residues long. CDR3 protein: CASIGRNTEAFF. In DNA form, the CDR3 reads TGTGCCAGCATCGGGAGGAACACTGAAGCTTTCTTT.

CDR3 nucleotide sequence: TGTGCCAGCTCACCCACCCCCAGAGAGACCCAGTACTTC. Residues: CASSPTPRETQYF. The rearrangement uses TRBV18 and TRBJ2-5; D ambiguous. Looked up from germline, CDR1 is KGHSH and CDR2 is LQKENI. V gave up 3 bases and J gave up 4 bases, with 9 bases separating them. CDR3 length: 13 amino acids.

The V gene is TRBV7-2, the J gene TRBJ1-5; D remains ambiguous. The CDR3 is 15 amino acids. Trimming removed 2 bases at V and 7 bases at J, with 15 bases between. CDR1 is SGHTA and CDR2 is FQGNSA in the germline V gene. This CDR3 reads CASSLYSGIGQPQHF. CDR3 DNA: TGTGCCAGCAGCTTATATTCGGGGATTGGGCAGCCCCAGCATTTT. The entire variable domain, with the rest obtained from reference TRBV7-2 and TRBJ1-5, is as follows: GAGVSQSPSNKVTEKGKDVELRCDPISGHTALYWYRQSLGQGLEFLIYFQGNSAPDKSGLPSDRFSAERTGGSVSTLTIQRTQQEDSAVYLCASSLYSGIGQPQHFGDGTRLSIL.